Following are 2 T cell receptor beta chains from one sample sequenced in a study of T-cell reconstitution after alpha-beta-depleted transplantation in children. Unique molecular identifiers featured in how the TCRbeta library was prepared. A single record per CDR3 protein comes from TCRdb applying MiXCR to the PCR reads. This table holds some 390,000 distinct CDR3 sequences, 20% found once. Sequencing used PBMCs from the stem cell graft donor, obtained from the stem cell graft. The source is a human donor who donated a stem cell graft to a child with acute myeloid leukemia.

The sample holds many counts of this clonotype. The chain carries TRBV6-5 and TRBJ2-1; D unresolved. V was pared by 2 bases and J by 8 bases, with 10 bases between. This CDR3 comprises 13 residues. CDR1 is MNHEY and CDR2 is SVGAGI in the germline V gene. CDR3 coding DNA: TGTGCCAGCAGTTACGTCGGTCCCGATGAGCAGTTCTTC. Translating it yields CASSYVGPDEQFF.

This clonotype has only a few counts. V is TRBV24-1 and J is TRBJ2-1, with 13 bases aligning to TRBD2. The CDR3 totals 17 residues. Germline assignment: CDR1 KGHDR and CDR2 SFDVKD. The junction had 12 bases not matched to a gene; V was cut back by 6 bases and J by 8 bases. In nucleotides, the CDR3 is TGTGCCACCAGTCCTCAAAGGACTAGCGGGAGAGGTGATGAGCAGTTCTTC. This gives the protein CATSPQRTSGRGDEQFF.